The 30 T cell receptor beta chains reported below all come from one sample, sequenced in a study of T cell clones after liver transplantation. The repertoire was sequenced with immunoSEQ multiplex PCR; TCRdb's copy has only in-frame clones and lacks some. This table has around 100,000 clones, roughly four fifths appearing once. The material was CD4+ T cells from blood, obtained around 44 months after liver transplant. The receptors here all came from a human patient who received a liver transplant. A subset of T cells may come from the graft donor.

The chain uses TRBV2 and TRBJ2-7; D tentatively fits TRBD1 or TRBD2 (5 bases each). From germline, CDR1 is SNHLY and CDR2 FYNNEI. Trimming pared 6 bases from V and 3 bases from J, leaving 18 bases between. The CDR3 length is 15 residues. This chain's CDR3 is CASSLEGDAVYEQYF. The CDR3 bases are TGTGCCAGCAGCCTCGAAGGGGACGCGGTCTACGAGCAGTACTTC.

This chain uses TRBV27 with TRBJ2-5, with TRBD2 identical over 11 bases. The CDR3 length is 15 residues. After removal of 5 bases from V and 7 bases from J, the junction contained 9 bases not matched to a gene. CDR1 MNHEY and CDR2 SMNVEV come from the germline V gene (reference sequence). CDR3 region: CASSLGLAGQGTQYF. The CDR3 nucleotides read TGTGCCAGCAGTCTCGGACTAGCGGGCCAGGGGACCCAGTACTTC.

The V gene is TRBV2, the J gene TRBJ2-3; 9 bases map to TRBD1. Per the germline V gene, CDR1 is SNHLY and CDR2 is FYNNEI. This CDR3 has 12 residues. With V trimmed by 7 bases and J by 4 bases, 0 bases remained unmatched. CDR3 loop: CASNRGPDTQYF. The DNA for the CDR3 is TGTGCCAGCAACAGGGGGCCAGATACGCAGTATTTT.

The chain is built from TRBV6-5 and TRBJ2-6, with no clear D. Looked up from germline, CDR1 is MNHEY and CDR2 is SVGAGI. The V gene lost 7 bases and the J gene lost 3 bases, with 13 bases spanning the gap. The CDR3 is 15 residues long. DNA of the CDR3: TGTGCCAGCACCTACGAAGGTCGTGGGGCCAACGTCCTGACTTTC. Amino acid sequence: CASTYEGRGANVLTF.

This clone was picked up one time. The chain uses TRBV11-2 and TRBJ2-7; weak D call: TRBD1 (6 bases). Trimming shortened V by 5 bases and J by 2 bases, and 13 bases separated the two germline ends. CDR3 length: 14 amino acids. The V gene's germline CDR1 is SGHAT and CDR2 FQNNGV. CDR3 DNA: TGTGCCAGCAGCCACAGGGTTTTGGCCTACGAGCAGTACTTC. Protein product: CASSHRVLAYEQYF. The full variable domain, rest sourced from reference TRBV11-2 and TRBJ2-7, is EAGVAQSPRYKIIEKRQSVAFWCNPISGHATLYWYQQILGQGPKLLIQFQNNGVVDDSQLPKDRFSAERLKGVDSTLKIQPAKLEDSAVYLCASSHRVLAYEQYFGPGTRLTVT.

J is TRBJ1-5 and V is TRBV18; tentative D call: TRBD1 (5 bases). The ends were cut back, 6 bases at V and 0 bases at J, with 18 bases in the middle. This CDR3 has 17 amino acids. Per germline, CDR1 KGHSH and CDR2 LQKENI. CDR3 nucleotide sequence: TGTGCCAGCTCCCTCACGTCGGGGGGTGGTAGCAATCAGCCCCAGCATTTT. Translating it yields CASSLTSGGGSNQPQHF.

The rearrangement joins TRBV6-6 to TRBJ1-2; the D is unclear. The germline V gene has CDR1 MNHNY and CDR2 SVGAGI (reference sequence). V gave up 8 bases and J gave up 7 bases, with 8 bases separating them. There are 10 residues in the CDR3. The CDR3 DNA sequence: TGTGCCAGCTTCAGTGGTGGCTACACCTTC. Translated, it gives CASFSGGYTF.

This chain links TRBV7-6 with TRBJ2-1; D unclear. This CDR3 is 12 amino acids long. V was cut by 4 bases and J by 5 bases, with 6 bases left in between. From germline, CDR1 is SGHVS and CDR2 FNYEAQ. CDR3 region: CASSWTDNEQFF. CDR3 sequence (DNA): TGTGCCAGCAGCTGGACGGACAATGAGCAGTTCTTC.

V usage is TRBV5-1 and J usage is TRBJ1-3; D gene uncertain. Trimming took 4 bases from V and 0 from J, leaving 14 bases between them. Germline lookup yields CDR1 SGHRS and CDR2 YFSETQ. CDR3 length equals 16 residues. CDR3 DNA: TGCGCCAGCAGCCTGGGATTGCAGGCCTCTGGAAACACCATATATTTT. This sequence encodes CASSLGLQASGNTIYF.

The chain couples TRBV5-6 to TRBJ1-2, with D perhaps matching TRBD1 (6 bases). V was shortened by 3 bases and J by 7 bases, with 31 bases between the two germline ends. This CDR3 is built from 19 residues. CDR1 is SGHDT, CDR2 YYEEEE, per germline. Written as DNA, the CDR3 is TGTGCCAGCAGCTCCCTTGTACAGGGATCCACTTGGGTTTCTCCTGGCTACACCTTC. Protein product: CASSSLVQGSTWVSPGYTF.

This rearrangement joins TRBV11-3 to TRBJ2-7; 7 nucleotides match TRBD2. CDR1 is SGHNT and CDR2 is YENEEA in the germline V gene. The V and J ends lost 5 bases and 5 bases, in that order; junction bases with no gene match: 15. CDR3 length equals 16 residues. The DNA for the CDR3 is TGTGCCAGCAGCCCTACGGGTGCGGGAGTCTTCAACGAGCAGTACTTC. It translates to CASSPTGAGVFNEQYF.

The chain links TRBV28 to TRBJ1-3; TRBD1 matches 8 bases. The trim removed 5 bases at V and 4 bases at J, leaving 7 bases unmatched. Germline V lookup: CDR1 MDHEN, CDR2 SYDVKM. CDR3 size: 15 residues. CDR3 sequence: CASSRRQGNGNTIYF. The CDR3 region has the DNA TGTGCCAGCAGTCGTCGACAGGGGAACGGAAACACCATATATTTT. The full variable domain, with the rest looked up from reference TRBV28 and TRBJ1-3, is DVKVTQSSRYLVKRTGEKVFLECVQDMDHENMFWYRQDPGLGLRLIYFSYDVKMKEKGDIPEGYSVSREKKERFSLILESASTNQTSMYLCASSRRQGNGNTIYFGEGSWLTVV.

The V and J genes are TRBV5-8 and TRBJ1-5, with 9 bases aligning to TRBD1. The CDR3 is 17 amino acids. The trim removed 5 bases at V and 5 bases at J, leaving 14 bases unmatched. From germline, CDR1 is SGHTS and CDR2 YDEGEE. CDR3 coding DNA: TGTGCCAGCAGTCTCAGGGCACCGGGACAGGGTGATCAGCCCCAGCATTTT. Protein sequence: CASSLRAPGQGDQPQHF.

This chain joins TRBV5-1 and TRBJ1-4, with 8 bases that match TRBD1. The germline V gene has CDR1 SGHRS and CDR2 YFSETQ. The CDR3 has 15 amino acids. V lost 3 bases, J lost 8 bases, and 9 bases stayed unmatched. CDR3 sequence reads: CASSSTGGREEKLFF. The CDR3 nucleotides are TGCGCCAGCAGCTCCACAGGGGGGCGGGAGGAAAAACTGTTTTTT.

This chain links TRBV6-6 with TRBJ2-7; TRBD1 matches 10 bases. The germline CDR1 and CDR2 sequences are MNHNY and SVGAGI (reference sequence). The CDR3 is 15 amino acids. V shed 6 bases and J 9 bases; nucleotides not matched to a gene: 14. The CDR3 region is CASSLTGGLLRGQYF. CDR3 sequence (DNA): TGTGCCAGCAGCCTGACAGGGGGCCTCCTTCGAGGGCAGTACTTC.

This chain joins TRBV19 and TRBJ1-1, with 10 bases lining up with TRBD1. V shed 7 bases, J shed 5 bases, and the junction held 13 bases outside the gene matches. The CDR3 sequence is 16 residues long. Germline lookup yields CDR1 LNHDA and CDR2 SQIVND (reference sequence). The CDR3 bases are TGTGCCAGTAAAGTCCGGACAGGGGGTCTAAATACTGAAGCTTTCTTT. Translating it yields CASKVRTGGLNTEAFF.

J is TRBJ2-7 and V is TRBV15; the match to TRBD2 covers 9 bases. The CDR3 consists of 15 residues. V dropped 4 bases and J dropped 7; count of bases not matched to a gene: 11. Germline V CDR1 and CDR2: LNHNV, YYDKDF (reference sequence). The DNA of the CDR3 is TGTGCCACCAGCAACCAGGGGCTAGCGGGGACGGAGCAGTACTTC. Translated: CATSNQGLAGTEQYF.

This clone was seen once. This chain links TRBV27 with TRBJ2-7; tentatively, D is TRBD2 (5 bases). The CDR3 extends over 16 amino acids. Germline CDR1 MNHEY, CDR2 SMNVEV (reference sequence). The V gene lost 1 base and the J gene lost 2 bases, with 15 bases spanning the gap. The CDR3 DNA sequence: TGTGCCAGCAGTTTATTCCGGGGTTGGGGAACCTACGAGCAGTACTTC. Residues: CASSLFRGWGTYEQYF.

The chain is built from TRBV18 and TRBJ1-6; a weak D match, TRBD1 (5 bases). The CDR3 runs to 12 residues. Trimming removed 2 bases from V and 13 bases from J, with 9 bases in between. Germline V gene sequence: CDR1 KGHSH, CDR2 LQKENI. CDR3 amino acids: CASSPGHSPLHF. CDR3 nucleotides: TGTGCCAGCTCACCAGGACACTCTCCCCTCCACTTT. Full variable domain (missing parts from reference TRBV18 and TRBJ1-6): NAGVMQNPRHLVRRRGQEARLRCSPMKGHSHVYWYRQLPEEGLKFMVYLQKENIIDESGMPKERFSAEFPKEGPSILRIQQVVRGDSAAYFCASSPGHSPLHFGNGTRLTVT.

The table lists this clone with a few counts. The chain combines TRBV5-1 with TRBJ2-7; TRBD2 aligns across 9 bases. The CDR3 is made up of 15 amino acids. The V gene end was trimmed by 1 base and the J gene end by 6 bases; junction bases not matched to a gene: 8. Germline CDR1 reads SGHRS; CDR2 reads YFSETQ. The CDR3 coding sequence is TGCGCCAGCAGCTTGCAGGCGGGAGGGCCAGGCGAGCAGTACTTC. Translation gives CASSLQAGGPGEQYF. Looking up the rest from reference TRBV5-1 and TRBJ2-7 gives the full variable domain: KAGVTQTPRYLIKTRGQQVTLSCSPISGHRSVSWYQQTPGQGLQFLFEYFSETQRNKGNFPGRFSGRQFSNSRSEMNVSTLELGDSALYLCASSLQAGGPGEQYFGPGTRLTVT.

In nucleotides, the CDR3 is TGTGCCAGTAGCTGGGATAAGACTCATGGCTACACCTTC. Translation gives CASSWDKTHGYTF. J is TRBJ1-2 and V is TRBV19; D is ambiguous. This CDR3 has 13 amino acids. With 6 bases removed from V and 6 bases from J, the gap between germline ends came to 14 bases. The germline V gene has CDR1 LNHDA and CDR2 SQIVND (reference sequence).

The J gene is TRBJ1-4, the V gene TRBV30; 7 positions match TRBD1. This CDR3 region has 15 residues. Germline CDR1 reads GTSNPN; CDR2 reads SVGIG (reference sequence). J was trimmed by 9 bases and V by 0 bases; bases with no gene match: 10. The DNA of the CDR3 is TGTGCCTGGAGTGTACCCGACAGGGAGAAGAAAAAACTGTTTTTT. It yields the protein CAWSVPDREKKKLFF.

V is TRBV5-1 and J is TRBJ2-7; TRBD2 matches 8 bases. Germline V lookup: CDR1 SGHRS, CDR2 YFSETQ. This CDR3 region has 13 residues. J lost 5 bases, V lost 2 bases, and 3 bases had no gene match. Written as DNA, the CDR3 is TGCGCCAGCAGCTTCGGGGGGGCGAACGAGCAGTACTTC. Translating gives CASSFGGANEQYF. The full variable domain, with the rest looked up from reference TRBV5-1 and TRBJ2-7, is KAGVTQTPRYLIKTRGQQVTLSCSPISGHRSVSWYQQTPGQGLQFLFEYFSETQRNKGNFPGRFSGRQFSNSRSEMNVSTLELGDSALYLCASSFGGANEQYFGPGTRLTVT.

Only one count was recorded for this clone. CDR3 amino acids: CASSLLSSGVPYEQYF. CDR3 DNA sequence: TGTGCCAGCAGTTTATTGTCTAGCGGGGTCCCCTACGAGCAGTACTTC. This rearrangement joins TRBV28 to TRBJ2-7, with TRBD2 matching 9 bases. The trim removed 1 base at V and 2 bases at J, leaving 6 bases unmatched. The CDR3 spans 16 residues. Germline V gene sequence: CDR1 MDHEN, CDR2 SYDVKM.

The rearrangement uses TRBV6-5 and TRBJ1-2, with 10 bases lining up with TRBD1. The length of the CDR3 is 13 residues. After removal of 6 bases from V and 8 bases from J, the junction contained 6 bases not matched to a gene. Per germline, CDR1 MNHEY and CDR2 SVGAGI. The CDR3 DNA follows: TGTGCCAGCAGAGACGGGACAGGGGCCGGCTACACCTTC. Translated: CASRDGTGAGYTF.

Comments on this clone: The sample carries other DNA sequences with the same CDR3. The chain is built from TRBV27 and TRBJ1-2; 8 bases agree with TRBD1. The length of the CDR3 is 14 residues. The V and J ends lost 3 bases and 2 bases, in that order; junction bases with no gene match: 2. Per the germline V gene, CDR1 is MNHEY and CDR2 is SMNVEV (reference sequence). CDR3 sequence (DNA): TGTGCCAGCAGTTTCCGGACAGGGAACTATGGCTACACCTTC. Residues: CASSFRTGNYGYTF.

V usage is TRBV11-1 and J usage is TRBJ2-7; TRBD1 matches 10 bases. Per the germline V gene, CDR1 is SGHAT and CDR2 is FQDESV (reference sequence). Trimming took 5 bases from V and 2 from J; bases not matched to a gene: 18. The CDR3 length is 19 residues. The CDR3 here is CASSRSTTGGGVIPYEQYF. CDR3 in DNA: TGTGCCAGCAGCCGATCGACGACAGGGGGCGGAGTGATACCCTACGAGCAGTACTTC.

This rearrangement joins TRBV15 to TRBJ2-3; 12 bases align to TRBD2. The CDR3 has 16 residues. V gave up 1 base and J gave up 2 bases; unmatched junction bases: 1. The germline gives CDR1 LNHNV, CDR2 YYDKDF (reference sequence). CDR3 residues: CATSRGLAGVTDTQYF. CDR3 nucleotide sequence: TGTGCCACCAGCAGAGGACTAGCGGGAGTCACAGATACGCAGTATTTT.

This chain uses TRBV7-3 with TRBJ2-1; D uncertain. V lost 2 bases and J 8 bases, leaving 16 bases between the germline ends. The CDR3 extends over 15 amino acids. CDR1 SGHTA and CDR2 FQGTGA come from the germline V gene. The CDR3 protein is CASSLFRAGAYEQFF. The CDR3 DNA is TGTGCCAGCAGCTTATTTCGGGCCGGCGCCTATGAGCAGTTCTTC.

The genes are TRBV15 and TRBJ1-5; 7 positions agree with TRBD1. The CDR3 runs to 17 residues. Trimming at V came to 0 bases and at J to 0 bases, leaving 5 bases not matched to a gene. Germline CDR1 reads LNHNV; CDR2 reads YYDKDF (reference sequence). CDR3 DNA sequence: TGTGCCACCAGCAGAGATAGACAGGGAAGTAGCAATCAGCCCCAGCATTTT. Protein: CATSRDRQGSSNQPQHF.